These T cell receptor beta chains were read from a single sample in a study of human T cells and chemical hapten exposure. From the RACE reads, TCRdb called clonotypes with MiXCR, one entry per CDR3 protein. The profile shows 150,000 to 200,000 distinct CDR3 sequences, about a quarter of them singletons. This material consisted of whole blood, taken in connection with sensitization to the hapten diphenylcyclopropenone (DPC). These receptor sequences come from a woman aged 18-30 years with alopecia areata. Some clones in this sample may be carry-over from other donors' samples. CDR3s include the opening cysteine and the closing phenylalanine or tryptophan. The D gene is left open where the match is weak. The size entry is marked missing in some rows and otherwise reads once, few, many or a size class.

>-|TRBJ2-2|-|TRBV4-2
TGTGCCAGCAGCCAAGTTGGACTGGCTGGCACCGGGGAGCTGTTTTTT
CASSQVGLAGTGELFF
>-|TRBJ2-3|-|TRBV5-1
TGCGCCAGCAGCATAGCAGAGAATACGCAGTATTTT
CASSIAENTQYF
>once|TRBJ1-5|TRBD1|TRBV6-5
TGTGCCAGCAGTAACGACAGGGTCCAGCCCCAGCATTTT
CASSNDRVQPQHF
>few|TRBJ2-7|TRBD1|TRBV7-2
TGTGCCAGCAGCTTAGAGGGGACAGGGCTTTTCGAGCAGTACTTC
CASSLEGTGLFEQYF
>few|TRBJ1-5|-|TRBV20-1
TGCAGTGCTAGTTCTGGCAGGAATCAGCCCCAGCATTTT
CSASSGRNQPQHF
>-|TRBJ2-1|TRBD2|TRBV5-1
TGCGCCAGCAGCCCTCTAGCGGGGGTATACAATGAGCAGTTCTTC
CASSPLAGVYNEQFF
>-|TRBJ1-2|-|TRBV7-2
TGTGCCAGCAGCTTAGTGGGGGGTGGCTACACCTTC
CASSLVGGGYTF
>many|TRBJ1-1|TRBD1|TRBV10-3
TGTGCCATCAGGACTGACGGGACAGGGAGAACTGAAGCTTTCTTT
CAIRTDGTGRTEAFF
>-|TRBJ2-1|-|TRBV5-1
TGCGCCAGCGCCCGCCCGGGACAAGTCAATGAGCAGTTCTTC
CASARPGQVNEQFF
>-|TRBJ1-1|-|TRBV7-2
TGTGCCAGCAGCTTAAAAAGGAACACTGAAGCTTTCTTT
CASSLKRNTEAFF
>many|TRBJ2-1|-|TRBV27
TGTGCCAGCTCGGTATACAATGAGCAGTTCTTC
CASSVYNEQFF
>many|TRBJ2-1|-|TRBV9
TGTGCCAGCAGCGCCGGGACCACTGGGAGCCAGCAGTTCTTC
CASSAGTTGSQQFF
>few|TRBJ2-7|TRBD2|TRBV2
TGTGCCAGCAGTGAATTGGCGGGGGACTTCTACGAGCAGTACTTC
CASSELAGDFYEQYF
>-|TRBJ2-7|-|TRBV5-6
TGTGCCAGCAGCTATACGGGACAAAGATACGAGCAGTACTTC
CASSYTGQRYEQYF